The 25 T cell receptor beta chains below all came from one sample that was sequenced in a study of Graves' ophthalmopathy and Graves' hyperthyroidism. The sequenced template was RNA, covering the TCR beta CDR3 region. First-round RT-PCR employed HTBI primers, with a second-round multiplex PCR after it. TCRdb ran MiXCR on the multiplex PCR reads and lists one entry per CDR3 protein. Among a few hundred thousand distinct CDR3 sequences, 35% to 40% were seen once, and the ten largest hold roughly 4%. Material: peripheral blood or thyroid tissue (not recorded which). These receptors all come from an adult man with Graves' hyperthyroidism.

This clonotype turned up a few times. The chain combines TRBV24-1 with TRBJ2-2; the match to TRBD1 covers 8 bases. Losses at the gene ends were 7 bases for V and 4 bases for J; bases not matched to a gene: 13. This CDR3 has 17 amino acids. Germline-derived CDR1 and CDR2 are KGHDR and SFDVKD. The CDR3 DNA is TGTGCCACCAGATCAGAAAATTTCACAGGGGGCACCGGGGAGCTGTTTTTT. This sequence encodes CATRSENFTGGTGELFF.

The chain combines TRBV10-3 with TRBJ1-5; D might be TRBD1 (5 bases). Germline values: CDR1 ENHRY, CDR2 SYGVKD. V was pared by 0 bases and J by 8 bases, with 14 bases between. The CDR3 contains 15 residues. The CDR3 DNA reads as TGTGCCATCAGTGAGTCTTTGGCAGGGTGGGAGCCCCAGCATTTT. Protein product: CAISESLAGWEPQHF.

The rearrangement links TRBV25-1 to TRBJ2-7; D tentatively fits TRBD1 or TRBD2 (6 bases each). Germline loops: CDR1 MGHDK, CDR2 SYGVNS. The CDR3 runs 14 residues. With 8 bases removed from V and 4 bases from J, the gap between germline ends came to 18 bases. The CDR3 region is CASLVFRGGYEQYF. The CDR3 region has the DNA TGTGCCAGCTTGGTCTTCAGGGGAGGATACGAGCAGTACTTC.

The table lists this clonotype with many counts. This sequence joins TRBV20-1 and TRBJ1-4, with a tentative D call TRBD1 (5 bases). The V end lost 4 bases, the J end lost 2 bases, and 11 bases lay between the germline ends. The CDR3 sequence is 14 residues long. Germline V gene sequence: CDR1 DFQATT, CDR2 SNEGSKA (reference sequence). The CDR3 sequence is CSAKTGRTNEKLFF. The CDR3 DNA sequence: TGCAGTGCTAAAACGGGACGGACTAATGAAAAACTGTTTTTT.

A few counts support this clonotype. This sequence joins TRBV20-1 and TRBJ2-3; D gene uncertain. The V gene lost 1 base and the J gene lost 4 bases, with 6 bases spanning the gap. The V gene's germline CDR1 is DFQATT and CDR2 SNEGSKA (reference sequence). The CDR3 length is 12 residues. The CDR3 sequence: CSARAPPDTQYF. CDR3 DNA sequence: TGCAGTGCTAGAGCACCTCCAGATACGCAGTATTTT.

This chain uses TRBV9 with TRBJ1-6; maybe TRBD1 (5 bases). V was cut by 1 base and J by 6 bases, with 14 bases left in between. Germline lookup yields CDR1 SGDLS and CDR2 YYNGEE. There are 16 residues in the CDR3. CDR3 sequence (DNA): TGTGCCAGCAGCGTAACGGCGACAGTCTCTAATTCACCCCTCCACTTT. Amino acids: CASSVTATVSNSPLHF.

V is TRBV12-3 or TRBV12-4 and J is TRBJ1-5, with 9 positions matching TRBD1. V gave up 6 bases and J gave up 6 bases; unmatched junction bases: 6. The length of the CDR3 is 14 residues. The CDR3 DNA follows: TGTGCCAGCAGAGGACAGGGGATTAGTCAGCCCCAGCATTTT. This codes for CASRGQGISQPQHF.

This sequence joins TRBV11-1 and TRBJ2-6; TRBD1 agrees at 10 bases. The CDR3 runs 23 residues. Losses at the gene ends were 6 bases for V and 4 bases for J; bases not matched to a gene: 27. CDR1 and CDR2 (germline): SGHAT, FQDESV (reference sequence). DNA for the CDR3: TGTGCCAGCAGTTCACCGACAGGGGGCTCGGAAAGTGGCTTTTGGCGAGGGGCCAACGTCCTGACTTTC. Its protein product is CASSSPTGGSESGFWRGANVLTF.

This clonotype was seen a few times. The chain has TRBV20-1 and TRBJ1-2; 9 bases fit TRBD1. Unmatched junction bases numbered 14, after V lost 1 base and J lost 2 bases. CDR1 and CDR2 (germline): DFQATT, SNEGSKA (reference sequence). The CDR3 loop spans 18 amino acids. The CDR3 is CSARGPGTGHQANYGYTF. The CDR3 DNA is TGCAGTGCTAGAGGTCCCGGGACAGGGCACCAAGCAAACTATGGCTACACCTTC.

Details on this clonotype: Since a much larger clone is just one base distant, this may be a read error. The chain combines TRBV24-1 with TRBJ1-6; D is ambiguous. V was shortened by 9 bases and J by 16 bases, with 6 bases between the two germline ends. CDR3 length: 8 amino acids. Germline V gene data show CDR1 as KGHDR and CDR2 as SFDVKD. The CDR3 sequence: CATPKLHF. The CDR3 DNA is TGTGCCACCCCCAAACTCCACTTT.

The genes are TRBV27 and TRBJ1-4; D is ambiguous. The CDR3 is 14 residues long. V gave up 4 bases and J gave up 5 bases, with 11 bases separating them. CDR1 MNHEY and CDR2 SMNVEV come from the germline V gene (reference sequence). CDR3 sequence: CASSSSRSNEKLFF. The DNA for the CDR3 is TGTGCCAGCAGTTCATCCAGGTCCAATGAAAAACTGTTTTTT.

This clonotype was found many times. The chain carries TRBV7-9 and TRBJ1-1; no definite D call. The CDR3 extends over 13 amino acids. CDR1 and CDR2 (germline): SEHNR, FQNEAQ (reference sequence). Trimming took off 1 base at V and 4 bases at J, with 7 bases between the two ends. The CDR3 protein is CASSLVTVTEAFF. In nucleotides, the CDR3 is TGTGCCAGCAGCTTAGTCACGGTCACTGAAGCTTTCTTT.

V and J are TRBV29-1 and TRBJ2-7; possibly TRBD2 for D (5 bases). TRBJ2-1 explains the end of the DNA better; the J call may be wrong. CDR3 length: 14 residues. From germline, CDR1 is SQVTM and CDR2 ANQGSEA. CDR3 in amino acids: CSAEGQSSYNEQFF. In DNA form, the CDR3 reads TGCAGCGCTGAGGGTCAGAGCTCCTACAATGAGCAGTTCTTC.

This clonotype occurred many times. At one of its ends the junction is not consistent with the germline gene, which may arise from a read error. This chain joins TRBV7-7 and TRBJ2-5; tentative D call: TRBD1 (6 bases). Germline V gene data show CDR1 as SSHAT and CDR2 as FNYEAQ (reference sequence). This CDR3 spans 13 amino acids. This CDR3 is CASSPQGWETQYF. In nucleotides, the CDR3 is TGTGCTAGCAGCCCTCAGGGGTGGGAGACCCAGTACTTC.

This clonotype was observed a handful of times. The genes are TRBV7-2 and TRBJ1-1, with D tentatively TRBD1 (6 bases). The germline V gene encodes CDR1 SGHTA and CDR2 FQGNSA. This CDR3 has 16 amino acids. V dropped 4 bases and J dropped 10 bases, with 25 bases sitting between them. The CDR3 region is CASSSVVGHKTRGAFF. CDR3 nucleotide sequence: TGTGCCAGCAGCTCCGTAGTGGGACATAAGACGCGGGGAGCTTTCTTT. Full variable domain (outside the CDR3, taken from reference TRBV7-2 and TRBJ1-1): GAGVSQSPSNKVTEKGKDVELRCDPISGHTALYWYRQSLGQGLEFLIYFQGNSAPDKSGLPSDRFSAERTGGSVSTLTIQRTQQEDSAVYLCASSSVVGHKTRGAFFGQGTRLTVV.

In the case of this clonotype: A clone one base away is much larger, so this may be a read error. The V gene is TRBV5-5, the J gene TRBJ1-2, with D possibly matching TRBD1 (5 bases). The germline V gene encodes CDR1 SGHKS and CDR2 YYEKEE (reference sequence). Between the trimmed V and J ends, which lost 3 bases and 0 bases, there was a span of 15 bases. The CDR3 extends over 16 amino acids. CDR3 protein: CASSSGRQAANYGYTF. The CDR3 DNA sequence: TGTGCCAGCAGCTCGGGACGGCAGGCAGCTAACTATGGCTACACCTTC.

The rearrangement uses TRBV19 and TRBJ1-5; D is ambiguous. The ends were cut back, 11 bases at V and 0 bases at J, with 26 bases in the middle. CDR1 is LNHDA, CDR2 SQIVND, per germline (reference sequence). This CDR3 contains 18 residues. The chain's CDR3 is CAPTRAGLSVDSNQPQHF. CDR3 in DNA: TGTGCCCCCACGAGGGCCGGTTTGTCGGTTGATAGCAATCAGCCCCAGCATTTT.

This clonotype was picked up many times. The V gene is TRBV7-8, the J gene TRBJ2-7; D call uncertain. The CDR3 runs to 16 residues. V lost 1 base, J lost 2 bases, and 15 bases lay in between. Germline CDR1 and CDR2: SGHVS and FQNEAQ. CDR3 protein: CASSLESGRWTYEQYF. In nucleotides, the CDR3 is TGTGCCAGCAGCTTAGAATCTGGCAGGTGGACCTACGAGCAGTACTTC.

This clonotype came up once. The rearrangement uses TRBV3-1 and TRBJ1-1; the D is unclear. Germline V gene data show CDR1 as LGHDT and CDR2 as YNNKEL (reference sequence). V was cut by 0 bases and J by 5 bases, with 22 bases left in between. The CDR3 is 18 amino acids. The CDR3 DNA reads TGTGCCAGCAGCCAAGATCTTGGGCACCTGTTCGGAAAAACTGAAGCTTTCTTT. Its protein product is CASSQDLGHLFGKTEAFF.

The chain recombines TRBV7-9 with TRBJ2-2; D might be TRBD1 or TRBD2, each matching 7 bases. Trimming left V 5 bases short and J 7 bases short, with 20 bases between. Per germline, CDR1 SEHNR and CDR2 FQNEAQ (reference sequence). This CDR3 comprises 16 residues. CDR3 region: CASSLSGTVGIGELFF. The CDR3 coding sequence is TGTGCCAGCAGCCTGAGCGGGACAGTAGGGATCGGGGAGCTGTTTTTT.

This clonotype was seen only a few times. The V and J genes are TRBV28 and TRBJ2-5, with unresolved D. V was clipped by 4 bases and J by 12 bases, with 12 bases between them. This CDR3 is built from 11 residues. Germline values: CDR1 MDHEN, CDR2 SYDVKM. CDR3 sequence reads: CASSYGREKYF. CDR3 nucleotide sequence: TGTGCCAGCAGTTATGGACGTGAGAAGTACTTC.

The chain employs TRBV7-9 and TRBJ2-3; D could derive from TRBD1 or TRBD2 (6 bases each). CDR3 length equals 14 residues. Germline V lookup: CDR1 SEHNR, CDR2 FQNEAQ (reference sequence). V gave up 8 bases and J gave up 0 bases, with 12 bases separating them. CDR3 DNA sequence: TGTGCCAGCGGGGGGCAAATTAGCACAGATACGCAGTATTTT. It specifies CASGGQISTDTQYF.

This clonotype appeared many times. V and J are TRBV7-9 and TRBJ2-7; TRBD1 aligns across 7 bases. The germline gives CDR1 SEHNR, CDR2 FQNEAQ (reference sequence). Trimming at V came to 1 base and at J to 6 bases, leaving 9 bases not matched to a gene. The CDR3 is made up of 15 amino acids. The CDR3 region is CASSLVGSDRFEQYF. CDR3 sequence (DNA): TGTGCCAGCAGCTTAGTTGGGTCGGACAGGTTCGAGCAGTACTTC.

The chain's CDR3 is CASSLRSEETQYF. In nucleotides, the CDR3 is TGTGCCAGCAGTTTACGGTCAGAAGAGACCCAGTACTTC. V and J are TRBV12-3 or TRBV12-4 and TRBJ2-5; D unresolved. The CDR3 is 13 residues long. Trimming removed 2 bases from V and 3 bases from J, with 7 bases in between.

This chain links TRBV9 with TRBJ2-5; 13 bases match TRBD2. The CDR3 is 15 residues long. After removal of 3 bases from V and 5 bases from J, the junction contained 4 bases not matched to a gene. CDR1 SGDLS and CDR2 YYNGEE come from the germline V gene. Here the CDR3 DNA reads TGTGCCAGCAGCGCAGGACTAGCGGGGGCTGAGACCCAGTACTTC. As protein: CASSAGLAGAETQYF. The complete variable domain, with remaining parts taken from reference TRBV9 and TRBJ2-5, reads DSGVTQTPKHLITATGQRVTLRCSPRSGDLSVYWYQQSLDQGLQFLIQYYNGEERAKGNILERFSAQQFPDLHSELNLSSLELGDSALYFCASSAGLAGAETQYFGPGTRLLVL.